Listed here are 5 T cell receptor beta chains from one sample, sequenced in a study of cytomegalovirus exposure and HLA in healthy donors. Clones were sequenced by immunoSEQ multiplex PCR, and TCRdb holds only the in-frame ones, with some missing. This sample has 50,000 to 65,000 clones; just under 95% occur once, and the top ten carry 6.5% to 9%. Sequences were obtained from PBMCs. Receptors originate from a woman aged 18-29 years in good health and CMV-seropositive.

This clone was observed once. The chain uses TRBV7-2 and TRBJ2-5; 9 positions match TRBD2. Trimming cost V 5 bases and J 5 bases; bases outside gene matches: 12. Germline V gene lookup returns CDR1 SGHTA and CDR2 FQGNSA. CDR3 length: 16 amino acids. CDR3 region: CASSKSLAGAKETQYF. Here the CDR3 DNA reads TGTGCCAGCAGCAAAAGCTTAGCGGGGGCCAAGGAGACCCAGTACTTC.

The CDR3 nucleotides read TGCGCCAGCAGCTCGGACAGCTTTGACGGTACGCAGTATTTT. This translates into CASSSDSFDGTQYF. This chain connects TRBV5-1 to TRBJ2-3; a possible D gene is TRBD1 (6 bases). Per germline, CDR1 SGHRS and CDR2 YFSETQ. The CDR3 is made up of 14 amino acids. V lost 3 bases and J lost 8, with 16 bases in between.

This chain links TRBV6-1 with TRBJ1-4; TRBD1 is a possible D gene (5 bases). The CDR3 is made up of 14 amino acids. Trimming took off 2 bases at V and 7 bases at J, with 11 bases between the two ends. Germline V gene sequence: CDR1 MNHNS, CDR2 SASEGT. Here the CDR3 reads CASSEKQVGEKLFF. CDR3 DNA: TGTGCCAGCAGTGAAAAACAGGTCGGTGAAAAACTGTTTTTT.

The chain has TRBV19 and TRBJ2-7; D unclear. Germline CDR1 reads LNHDA; CDR2 reads SQIVND (reference sequence). Trimming left V 3 bases short and J 2 bases short, with 8 bases between. CDR3 size: 13 residues. For the CDR3, the DNA is TGTGCCAGTAGTATCGGAGTAACCTACGAGCAGTACTTC. Its protein is CASSIGVTYEQYF.

The V call is TRBV25-1, the J call TRBJ1-2; no clear D gene. Germline values: CDR1 MGHDK, CDR2 SYGVNS. The germline V and J ends were trimmed by 2 bases and 9 bases, with 13 bases remaining between them. The CDR3 covers 13 residues. The CDR3 DNA reads TGTGCCAGCAGTGAAATAGGAGGCCTGAGCTACACCTTC. Amino acid sequence: CASSEIGGLSYTF.